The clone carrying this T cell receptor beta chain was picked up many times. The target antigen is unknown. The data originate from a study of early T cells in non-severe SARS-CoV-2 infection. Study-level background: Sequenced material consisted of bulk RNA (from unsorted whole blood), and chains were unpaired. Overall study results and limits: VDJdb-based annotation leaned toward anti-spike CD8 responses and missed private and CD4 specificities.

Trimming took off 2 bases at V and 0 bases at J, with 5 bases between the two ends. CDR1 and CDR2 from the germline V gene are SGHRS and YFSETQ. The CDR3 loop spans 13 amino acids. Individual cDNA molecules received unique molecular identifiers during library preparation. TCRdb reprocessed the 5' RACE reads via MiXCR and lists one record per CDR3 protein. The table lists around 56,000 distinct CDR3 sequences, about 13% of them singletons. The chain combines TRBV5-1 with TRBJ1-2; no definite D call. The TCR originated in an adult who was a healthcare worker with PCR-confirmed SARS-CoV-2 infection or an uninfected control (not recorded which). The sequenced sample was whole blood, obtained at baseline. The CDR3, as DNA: TGCGCCAGCAGCTTCGGGACTAACTATGGCTACACCTTC. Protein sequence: CASSFGTNYGYTF.